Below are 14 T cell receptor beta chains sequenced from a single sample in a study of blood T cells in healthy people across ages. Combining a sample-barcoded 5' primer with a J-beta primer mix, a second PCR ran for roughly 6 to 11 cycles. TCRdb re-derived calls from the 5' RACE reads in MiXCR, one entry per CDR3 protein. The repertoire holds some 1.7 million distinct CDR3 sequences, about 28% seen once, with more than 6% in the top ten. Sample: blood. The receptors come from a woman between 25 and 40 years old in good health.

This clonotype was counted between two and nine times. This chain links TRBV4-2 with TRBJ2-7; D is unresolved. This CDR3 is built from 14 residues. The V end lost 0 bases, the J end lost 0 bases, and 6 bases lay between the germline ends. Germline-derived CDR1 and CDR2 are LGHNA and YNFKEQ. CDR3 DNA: TGTGCCAGCAGCCAAGATCTATTCTCCTACGAGCAGTACTTC. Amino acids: CASSQDLFSYEQYF.

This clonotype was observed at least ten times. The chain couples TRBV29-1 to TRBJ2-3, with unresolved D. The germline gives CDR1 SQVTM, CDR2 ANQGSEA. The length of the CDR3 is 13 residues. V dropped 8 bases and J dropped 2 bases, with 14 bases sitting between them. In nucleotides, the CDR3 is TGCAGCTCCTATCCACCGGCCACAGATACGCAGTATTTT. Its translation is CSSYPPATDTQYF.

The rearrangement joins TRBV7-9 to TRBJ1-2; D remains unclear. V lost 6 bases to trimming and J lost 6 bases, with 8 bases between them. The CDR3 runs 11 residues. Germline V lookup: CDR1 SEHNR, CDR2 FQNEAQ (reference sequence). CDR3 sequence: CASRTSHGYTF. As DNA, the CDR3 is TGTGCCAGCAGAACTTCGCATGGCTACACCTTC.

The CDR3 reads CASSLIRGRNTEAFF. The CDR3 coding sequence is TGTGCCAGCAGCTTAATACGGGGAAGGAACACTGAAGCTTTCTTT. The chain has TRBV7-8 and TRBJ1-1; D ambiguous. Germline loops: CDR1 SGHVS, CDR2 FQNEAQ. The V end was cut by 2 bases, the J end by 1 base, with 11 bases between. The CDR3 loop spans 15 amino acids.

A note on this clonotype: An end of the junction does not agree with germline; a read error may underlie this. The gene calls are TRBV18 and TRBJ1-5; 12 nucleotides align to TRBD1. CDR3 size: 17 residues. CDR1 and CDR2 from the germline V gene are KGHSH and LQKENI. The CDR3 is CASSPGQGADSNQPRHF. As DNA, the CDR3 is TGTGCCAGCTCACCGGGACAGGGGGCGGATAGCAATCAGCCCCGGCATTTT.

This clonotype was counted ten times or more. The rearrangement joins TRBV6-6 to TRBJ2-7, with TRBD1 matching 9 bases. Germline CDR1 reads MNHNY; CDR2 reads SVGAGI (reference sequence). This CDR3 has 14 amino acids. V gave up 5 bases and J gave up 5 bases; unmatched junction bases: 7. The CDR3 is CASSRQGGFDEQYF. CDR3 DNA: TGTGCCAGCAGTCGACAGGGGGGCTTCGACGAGCAGTACTTC.

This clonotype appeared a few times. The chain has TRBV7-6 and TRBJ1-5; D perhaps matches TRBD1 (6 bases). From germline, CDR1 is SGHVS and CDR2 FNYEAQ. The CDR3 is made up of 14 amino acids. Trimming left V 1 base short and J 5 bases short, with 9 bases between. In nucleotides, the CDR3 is TGTGCCAGCAGCTTAGGGAGGGGGTATCAGCCCCAGCATTTT. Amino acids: CASSLGRGYQPQHF.

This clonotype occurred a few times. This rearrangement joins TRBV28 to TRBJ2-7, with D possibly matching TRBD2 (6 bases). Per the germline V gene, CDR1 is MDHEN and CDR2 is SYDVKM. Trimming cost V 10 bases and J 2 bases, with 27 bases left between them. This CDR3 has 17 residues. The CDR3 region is CATVSPDAGSNTYEQYF. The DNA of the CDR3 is TGTGCCACCGTTTCCCCAGACGCGGGATCCAATACCTACGAGCAGTACTTC. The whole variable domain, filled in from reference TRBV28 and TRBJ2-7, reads DVKVTQSSRYLVKRTGEKVFLECVQDMDHENMFWYRQDPGLGLRLIYFSYDVKMKEKGDIPEGYSVSREKKERFSLILESASTNQTSMYLCATVSPDAGSNTYEQYFGPGTRLTVT.

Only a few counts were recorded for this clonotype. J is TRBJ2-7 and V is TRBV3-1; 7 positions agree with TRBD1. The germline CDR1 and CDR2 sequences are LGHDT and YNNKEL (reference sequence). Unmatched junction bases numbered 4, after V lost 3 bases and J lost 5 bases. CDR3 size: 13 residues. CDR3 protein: CASSHHDRDEQYF. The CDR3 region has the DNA TGTGCCAGCAGCCATCACGACAGGGACGAGCAGTACTTC.

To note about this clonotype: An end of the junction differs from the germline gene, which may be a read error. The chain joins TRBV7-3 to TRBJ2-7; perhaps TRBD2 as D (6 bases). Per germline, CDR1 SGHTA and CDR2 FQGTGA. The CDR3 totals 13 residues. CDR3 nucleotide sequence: TGTGCCAGCGGCTTAACCAAGGGAGGCGAGCAGTACTTC. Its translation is CASGLTKGGEQYF.

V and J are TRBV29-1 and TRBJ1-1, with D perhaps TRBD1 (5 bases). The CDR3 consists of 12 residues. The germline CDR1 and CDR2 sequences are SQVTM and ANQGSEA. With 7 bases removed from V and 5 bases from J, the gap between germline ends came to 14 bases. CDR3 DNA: TGCAGCGCCTCTGGGGGGAGGACTGAAGCTTTCTTT. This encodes CSASGGRTEAFF.

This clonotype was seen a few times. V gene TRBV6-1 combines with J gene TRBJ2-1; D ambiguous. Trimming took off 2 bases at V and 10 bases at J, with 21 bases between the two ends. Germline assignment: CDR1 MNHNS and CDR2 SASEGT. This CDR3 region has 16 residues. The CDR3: CASSEYWAWSPLEQFF. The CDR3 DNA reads TGTGCCAGCAGTGAATACTGGGCGTGGAGTCCGTTAGAGCAGTTCTTC.

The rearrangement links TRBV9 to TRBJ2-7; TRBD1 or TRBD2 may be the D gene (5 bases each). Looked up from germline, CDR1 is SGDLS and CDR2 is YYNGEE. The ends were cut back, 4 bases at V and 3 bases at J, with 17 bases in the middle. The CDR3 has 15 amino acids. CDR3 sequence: CASSTHRDGSYEQYF. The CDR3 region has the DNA TGTGCCAGCAGCACCCACCGGGACGGAAGCTACGAGCAGTACTTC.

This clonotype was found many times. In DNA, the CDR3 is TGCAGCGTCGAACCGGGCACAGATACGCAGTATTTT. Protein: CSVEPGTDTQYF. V gene TRBV29-1 combines with J gene TRBJ2-3, with D uncertain. V was trimmed by 6 bases and J by 1 base, leaving 8 bases between them. Germline CDR1 reads SQVTM; CDR2 reads ANQGSEA. The CDR3 has 12 residues.